This entry describes one T cell receptor (beta chain). The target antigen is unknown. This sample stems from a study of cytomegalovirus exposure and HLA in healthy donors. As for the study in general: An analysis done earlier identified about 120 million unique TCR beta sequences from about 179 million T cells. Findings and caveats of the study: A few of the chains that were CMV-associated were confirmed in vitro to be specific for CMV antigens.

PCR involved 60 Vbeta and 13 Jbeta primers. Clones were read by immunoSEQ multiplex PCR, and TCRdb kept only the in-frame ones, dropping some. The data show 150,000 to 200,000 clones, about 75% seen once. The CDR3 runs to 16 residues. The germline V gene has CDR1 ENHRY and CDR2 SYGVKD. V shed 2 bases and J 0 bases; nucleotides not matched to a gene: 4. Sequences were obtained from PBMCs. This receptor was obtained from a female donor in good health and CMV-seronegative. The genes are TRBV10-3 and TRBJ2-1, with TRBD2 matching 7 bases. This CDR3 is CAISERSGPSYNEQFF. CDR3 nucleotide sequence: TGTGCCATCAGTGAGCGTAGCGGGCCCTCCTACAATGAGCAGTTCTTC.